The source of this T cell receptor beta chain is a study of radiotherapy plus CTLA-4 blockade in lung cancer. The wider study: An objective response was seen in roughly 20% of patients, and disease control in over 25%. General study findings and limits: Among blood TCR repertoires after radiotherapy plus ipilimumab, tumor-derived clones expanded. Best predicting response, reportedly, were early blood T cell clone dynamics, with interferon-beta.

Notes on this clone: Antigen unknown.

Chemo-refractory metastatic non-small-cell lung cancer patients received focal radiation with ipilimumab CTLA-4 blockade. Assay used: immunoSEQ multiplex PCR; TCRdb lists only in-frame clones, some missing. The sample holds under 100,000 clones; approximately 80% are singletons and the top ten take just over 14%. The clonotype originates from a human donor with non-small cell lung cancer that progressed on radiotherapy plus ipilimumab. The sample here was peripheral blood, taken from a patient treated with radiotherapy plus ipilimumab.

The CDR3 spells CASSLSRFEAFF. In nucleotides, the CDR3 is TGTGCCAGCAGCTTATCGAGGTTTGAAGCTTTCTTT. The V and J genes are TRBV11-3 and TRBJ1-1; the D is unclear. The V and J ends lost 2 bases and 7 bases respectively, with 8 bases between them. Germline V gives CDR1 SGHNT, CDR2 YENEEA. This CDR3 region has 12 residues. The entire variable domain, with the rest obtained from reference TRBV11-3 and TRBJ1-1, is as follows: EAGVVQSPRYKIIEKKQPVAFWCNPISGHNTLYWYLQNLGQGPELLIRYENEEAVDDSQLPKDRFSAERLKGVDSTLKIQPAELGDSAVYLCASSLSRFEAFFGQGTRLTVV.